These 29 T cell receptor beta chains were all obtained from the same sample, sequenced in a study of cytomegalovirus exposure and HLA in healthy donors. 60 Vbeta and 13 Jbeta primers were used in PCR. Sequencing was performed with immunoSEQ multiplex PCR; in TCRdb, only in-frame clones are kept and a portion is missing. This sample yields 100,000 to 150,000 clones, of which around 78% are seen a single time; roughly 1.5% belongs to the top ten. Sequences were obtained from PBMCs. These TCRs come from a woman between 18 and 29 years old in good health and CMV-seronegative.

The V call is TRBV7-9, the J call TRBJ2-6; TRBD2 matches at 13 bases. The CDR3 sequence is 17 residues long. Germline V gene data show CDR1 as SEHNR and CDR2 as FQNEAQ (reference sequence). V dropped 1 base and J dropped 3; count of bases not matched to a gene: 0. The CDR3 nucleotides are TGTGCCAGCAGCTTAGGGACTAGCGGGAGTGGGGCCAACGTCCTGACTTTC. Translated, it gives CASSLGTSGSGANVLTF.

The gene calls are TRBV18 and TRBJ2-2; D is unclear. This CDR3 region has 15 residues. The germline V gene has CDR1 KGHSH and CDR2 LQKENI. Trimming removed 3 bases at V and 5 bases at J, with 13 bases between. This CDR3 reads CASSPIVTETGELFF. In nucleotides, the CDR3 is TGTGCCAGCTCACCCATCGTGACGGAGACCGGGGAGCTGTTTTTT.

This chain joins TRBV6-5 and TRBJ2-1, with 9 bases matching TRBD2. V lost 8 bases and J lost 7; bases outside the gene matches: 12. This CDR3 has 15 residues. Germline CDR1 reads MNHEY; CDR2 reads SVGAGI. CDR3 DNA sequence: TGTGCCAGCGGCTCCGGGGCGGGAGGGCGGAATGAGCAGTTCTTC. Its translation is CASGSGAGGRNEQFF.

The rearrangement joins TRBV10-1 to TRBJ2-5; 11 nucleotides match TRBD2. V gave up 6 bases and J gave up 1 base; unmatched junction bases: 4. The CDR3 length is 15 residues. Germline-derived CDR1 and CDR2 are WNHNN and SYGVQD (reference sequence). CDR3 residues: CASSQGLAGQETQYF. In DNA, the CDR3 is TGCGCCAGCAGCCAAGGACTAGCGGGCCAAGAGACCCAGTACTTC.

The V gene is TRBV18, the J gene TRBJ2-7, with D possibly being TRBD2 (5 bases). V was pared by 3 bases and J by 5 bases, with 23 bases between. This CDR3 contains 17 residues. CDR1 is KGHSH and CDR2 is LQKENI in the germline V gene. CDR3 in amino acids: CASSPVRENSPVDEQYF. The CDR3 DNA follows: TGTGCCAGCTCACCGGTTCGGGAAAACAGTCCGGTCGACGAGCAGTACTTC.

The chain is built from TRBV5-1 and TRBJ2-1; possible D gene TRBD2, 6 bases. Germline-derived CDR1 and CDR2 are SGHRS and YFSETQ. The CDR3 totals 18 residues. The germline V and J ends were trimmed by 0 bases and 4 bases, with 20 bases remaining between them. This chain's CDR3 is CASSLEEGMFPFYNEQFF. The CDR3 coding sequence is TGCGCCAGCAGCTTGGAGGAGGGGATGTTTCCCTTTTACAATGAGCAGTTCTTC.

The rearrangement joins TRBV30 to TRBJ1-4; D is unresolved. Trimming cost V 1 base and J 12 bases, with 18 bases left between them. Germline CDR1 is GTSNPN and CDR2 is SVGIG (reference sequence). The CDR3 is 14 amino acids. CDR3 DNA sequence: TGTGCCTGGAGTGCCCCACCCGAGAGGGCGGAACTGTTTTTT. Translating gives CAWSAPPERAELFF.

V and J are TRBV10-2 and TRBJ2-3; the D is unclear. Germline V CDR1 and CDR2: WSHSY, SAAADI. Trimming pared 6 bases from V and 2 bases from J, leaving 9 bases between. The CDR3 length is 13 residues. CDR3 sequence reads: CASSVKATDTQYF. In DNA form, the CDR3 reads TGCGCCAGCAGCGTCAAAGCCACAGATACGCAGTATTTT.

The chain links TRBV7-6 to TRBJ2-7; D may be TRBD1 (7 bases). Germline V lookup: CDR1 SGHVS, CDR2 FNYEAQ. V was shortened by 5 bases and J by 7 bases, with 18 bases between the two germline ends. This CDR3 is 14 amino acids long. The CDR3 bases are TGTGCCAGCAGCCGGGAGCAGGGGGTCGGGGAGCAGTACTTC. It translates to CASSREQGVGEQYF.

The gene calls are TRBV7-9 and TRBJ2-5; D perhaps matches TRBD2 (5 bases). Per germline, CDR1 SEHNR and CDR2 FQNEAQ (reference sequence). Trimming shortened V by 6 bases and J by 4 bases, and 15 bases separated the two germline ends. The CDR3 sequence is 14 residues long. CDR3 region: CASSYPARGETQYF. In DNA form, the CDR3 reads TGTGCCAGCAGTTATCCCGCCCGGGGAGAGACCCAGTACTTC. The variable domain in full, completed from reference TRBV7-9 and TRBJ2-5, reads DTGVSQNPRHKITKRGQNVTFRCDPISEHNRLYWYRQTLGQGPEFLTYFQNEAQLEKSRLLSDRFSAERPKGSFSTLEIQRTEQGDSAMYLCASSYPARGETQYFGPGTRLLVL.

V usage is TRBV6-1 and J usage is TRBJ2-5; a possible D gene is TRBD1 (6 bases). This CDR3 spans 13 amino acids. V lost 7 bases and J lost 2, with 11 bases in between. Germline V gene lookup returns CDR1 MNHNS and CDR2 SASEGT. As DNA, the CDR3 is TGTGCCAGCATACAGGGTTGGCAAGAGACCCAGTACTTC. It translates to CASIQGWQETQYF.

This clone was picked up one time. V usage is TRBV6-4 and J usage is TRBJ2-7, with 13 positions matching TRBD2. V lost 0 bases to trimming and J lost 3 bases; unmatched junction nucleotides: 14. There are 20 residues in the CDR3. Germline V gene lookup returns CDR1 MRHNA and CDR2 SNTAGT. The CDR3 loop reads CASSDSKLAGGPSGLYEQYF. The CDR3 coding sequence is TGTGCCAGCAGTGACTCAAAACTAGCGGGAGGGCCCTCCGGCCTCTACGAGCAGTACTTC.

The chain uses TRBV6-1 and TRBJ1-1; D is unresolved. The CDR3 is made up of 13 amino acids. CDR1 is MNHNS and CDR2 is SASEGT in the germline V gene. Between the trimmed V and J ends, which lost 3 bases and 1 base, there was a span of 6 bases. In DNA, the CDR3 is TGTGCCAGCAGTGATGAACAGAACACTGAAGCTTTCTTT. Protein sequence: CASSDEQNTEAFF.

DNA for the CDR3: TGCAGCGCTGGGACTAGCTCGGCAGAGACCCAGTACTTC. This sequence encodes CSAGTSSAETQYF. The gene calls are TRBV29-1 and TRBJ2-5; 9 bases fit TRBD2. Germline CDR1 and CDR2: SQVTM and ANQGSEA. The junction had 7 bases not matched to a gene; V was cut back by 7 bases and J by 4 bases. The CDR3 covers 13 residues.

In DNA, the CDR3 is TGTGCCTGGAGTGTGTTAGGGACAGGGGATGAAAAACTGTTTTTT. Translating gives CAWSVLGTGDEKLFF. The chain recombines TRBV30 with TRBJ1-4, with 10 bases lining up with TRBD1. Germline V gives CDR1 GTSNPN, CDR2 SVGIG (reference sequence). Germline trimming cut 0 bases from V and 6 bases from J; bases unmatched to any gene: 4. The CDR3 covers 15 residues.

This rearrangement joins TRBV6-6 to TRBJ1-3; D call uncertain. This CDR3 contains 14 residues. V was clipped by 1 base and J by 0 bases, with 4 bases between them. The V gene's germline CDR1 is MNHNY and CDR2 SVGAGI (reference sequence). Here the CDR3 reads CASSYYSSGNTIYF. Written as DNA, the CDR3 is TGTGCCAGCAGTTACTACAGCTCTGGAAACACCATATATTTT.

V and J are TRBV14 and TRBJ2-1; possible D gene TRBD2, 5 bases. The CDR3 covers 16 residues. Trimming took 4 bases from V and 0 from J, leaving 13 bases between them. CDR1 and CDR2 (germline): SGHDN, FVKESK. The DNA for the CDR3 is TGTGCCAGCAGCCGCGGACTCCAGAGCTCCTACAATGAGCAGTTCTTC. Its translation: CASSRGLQSSYNEQFF.

The chain has TRBV6-5 and TRBJ2-2; 8 bases match TRBD2. The ends lost 7 bases at V and 5 bases at J; junction bases unmatched: 6. This CDR3 comprises 14 residues. Germline values: CDR1 MNHEY, CDR2 SVGAGI. For the CDR3, the DNA is TGTGCCAGCAAACCGGGAGGGGGAACCGGGGAGCTGTTTTTT. This gives the protein CASKPGGGTGELFF.

This clone appeared a few times. The CDR3 region has the DNA TGTGCCAGCAGTGAATTAGGGGGACAGAACTATGGCTACACCTTC. Translated: CASSELGGQNYGYTF. V usage is TRBV27 and J usage is TRBJ1-2; TRBD1 matches at 7 bases. The CDR3 is made up of 15 amino acids. CDR1 and CDR2 from the germline V gene are MNHEY and SMNVEV (reference sequence). With 5 bases clipped from V and 2 bases from J, the junction kept 8 bases outside the gene matches.

The CDR3 nucleotides are TGCGCCAGCAGCCAAATTTGGACAAGACCATTGCACTACGAGCAGTACTTC. This translates into CASSQIWTRPLHYEQYF. V gene TRBV4-1 combines with J gene TRBJ2-7; TRBD1 is a possible D gene (5 bases). V was trimmed by 2 bases and J by 3 bases, leaving 20 bases between them. The germline V gene has CDR1 MGHRA and CDR2 YSYEKL. The CDR3 has 17 amino acids.

The chain couples TRBV6-4 to TRBJ2-1; 7 bases line up with TRBD2. V was pared by 5 bases and J by 3 bases, with 7 bases of the junction left unmatched. The CDR3 contains 15 residues. Germline CDR1 MRHNA, CDR2 SNTAGT. Here the CDR3 DNA reads TGTGCCAGCAGTACCGGCGGGAGTGGCTACAATGAGCAGTTCTTC. It encodes CASSTGGSGYNEQFF.

This clone was seen a single time. The chain uses TRBV5-1 and TRBJ2-2; perhaps TRBD2 as D (5 bases). CDR1 and CDR2 (germline): SGHRS, YFSETQ. CDR3 length: 15 amino acids. The V end lost 0 bases, the J end lost 1 base, and 7 bases lay between the germline ends. This CDR3 reads CASSLAGVNTGELFF. CDR3 DNA: TGCGCCAGCAGCTTGGCCGGGGTGAACACCGGGGAGCTGTTTTTT.

The J gene is TRBJ2-7, the V gene TRBV7-6; TRBD1 matches at 7 bases. Germline assignment: CDR1 SGHVS and CDR2 FNYEAQ. Germline trimming cut 0 bases from V and 7 bases from J; bases unmatched to any gene: 3. CDR3 length: 13 residues. As DNA, the CDR3 is TGTGCCAGCAGCTTAGCGACGACAGGGGAGCAGTACTTC. Encoded protein: CASSLATTGEQYF.

V usage is TRBV19 and J usage is TRBJ1-3; the D is unclear. The CDR3 sequence is 12 residues long. The V gene's germline CDR1 is LNHDA and CDR2 SQIVND (reference sequence). Trimming pared 9 bases from V and 7 bases from J, leaving 13 bases between. The DNA of the CDR3 is TGTGCCAGCAGACCGACAACGAACACCATATATTTT. Amino acid sequence: CASRPTTNTIYF. Together with reference TRBV19 and TRBJ1-3, the CDR3 gives the full variable domain: DGGITQSPKYLFRKEGQNVTLSCEQNLNHDAMYWYRQDPGQGLRLIYYSQIVNDFQKGDIAEGYSVSREKKESFPLTVTSAQKNPTAFYLCASRPTTNTIYFGEGSWLTVV.

The chain couples TRBV30 to TRBJ2-3; 7 nucleotides align to TRBD2. The junction had 7 bases not matched to a gene; V was cut back by 4 bases and J by 3 bases. The germline V gene encodes CDR1 GTSNPN and CDR2 SVGIG (reference sequence). This CDR3 has 14 amino acids. The CDR3 spells CAWNRLAETDTQYF. Here the CDR3 DNA reads TGTGCCTGGAATAGGCTAGCGGAAACAGATACGCAGTATTTT.

J is TRBJ2-3 and V is TRBV5-4; D call uncertain. CDR1 and CDR2 from the germline V gene are SGHNT and YYREEE (reference sequence). The CDR3 is 12 residues long. The ends were cut back, 3 bases at V and 2 bases at J, with 4 bases in the middle. As DNA, the CDR3 is TGTGCCAGCAGCTCTTACACAGATACGCAGTATTTT. Translated, it gives CASSSYTDTQYF.

This clone was seen once. The CDR3 reads CASSFGGGNTGELFF. DNA of the CDR3: TGCGCCAGCAGCTTTGGGGGAGGGAACACCGGGGAGCTGTTTTTT. The J gene is TRBJ2-2, the V gene TRBV5-1; TRBD2 is a possible D gene (6 bases). CDR3 length equals 15 residues. Germline lookup yields CDR1 SGHRS and CDR2 YFSETQ. Trimming cost V 2 bases and J 1 base, with 9 bases left between them.

This clone has more than one count but fewer than ten. This chain links TRBV6-1 with TRBJ2-1; maybe TRBD2 (6 bases). The ends were cut back, 6 bases at V and 9 bases at J, with 15 bases in the middle. Germline values: CDR1 MNHNS, CDR2 SASEGT. The CDR3 is 13 amino acids. Here the CDR3 reads CASRAAGVGEQFF. As DNA, the CDR3 is TGTGCCAGCAGAGCAGCGGGCGTCGGTGAGCAGTTCTTC.

This chain links TRBV10-3 with TRBJ1-3, with D uncertain. The germline V gene has CDR1 ENHRY and CDR2 SYGVKD. The length of the CDR3 is 16 residues. V was pared by 2 bases and J by 0 bases, with 11 bases between. As DNA, the CDR3 is TGTGCCATCAGTGAGAGGGAGTCGCTCTCTGGAAACACCATATATTTT. It is translated as CAISERESLSGNTIYF.